A selection of T cell receptor beta chains follows, all from one sample in a study of T cells in Graves' hyperthyroidism and ophthalmopathy. TCRdb independently ran MiXCR on the multiplex PCR reads; one entry per CDR3 protein. The sample contains 600,000 or so distinct CDR3 sequences, about a sixth of which appear only once. Sample: blood. These receptors all come from a woman under 40 with Graves' hyperthyroidism. Both conserved end residues are part of each CDR3. The order of the fields is V gene, clone size, D gene, J gene, CDR3 length, CDR3 DNA, CDR3 protein. The D gene is left open where the match is weak. Part of the rows lack a size; the others show once, few, many or a class for expanded clones.

TRBV20-1	-	-	TRBJ2-3	13	TGCAGTGCCATGGACTATCGCACAGATACGCAGTATTTT	CSAMDYRTDTQYF
TRBV28	-	-	TRBJ2-7	13	TGTGCCAGCAGTGGCGGGGCGCCATACGAGCAGTACTTC	CASSGGAPYEQYF
TRBV5-1	few	-	TRBJ2-1	17	TGCGCCAGCAGCTTGAGCTTCCAACGACAACTGTACAATGAGCAGTTCTTC	CASSLSFQRQLYNEQFF
TRBV27	many	-	TRBJ1-5	15	TGTGCCAGCAAGGGGACACTTTATAGCAATCAGCCCCAGCATTTT	CASKGTLYSNQPQHF
TRBV4-1	-	-	TRBJ2-4	11	TGCGCCAGCAGCCAATCGGGCATTCAGTACTTC	CASSQSGIQYF
TRBV28	many	TRBD2	TRBJ2-1	15	TGTGCCAGCAGCCCCGGGGGGCGGGAGGTCGATGAGCAGTTCTTC	CASSPGGREVDEQFF
TRBV6-1	once	TRBD2	TRBJ2-1	15	TGTGCCAGCAGGATAGGGACTAGCGGGAGGCAGGAGCAGTTCTTC	CASRIGTSGRQEQFF
TRBV6-1	-	TRBD1	TRBJ2-1	15	TGTGCCAGCAGCAGCCGGGACAGGGGAGTCGGTGGGCAGTTCTTC	CASSSRDRGVGGQFF
TRBV6-1	-	-	TRBJ2-7	14	TGTGCCAGCAGTCCCCGGTCGGGGGTCGCCGAGCAGTACTTC	CASSPRSGVAEQYF
TRBV19	few	-	TRBJ1-5	13	TGTGCCAGTAGCCTCACAGTAAGTCAGCCCCAGCATTTT	CASSLTVSQPQHF
TRBV28	few	-	TRBJ2-7	14	TGTGCCAGCAGTTTATCGGGAGTTAACTACGAGCAGTACTTC	CASSLSGVNYEQYF
TRBV11-3	many	-	TRBJ2-1	16	TGTGCCAGCAGCGCCAGCGGGTACAGCTCCTACAATGAGCAGTTCTTC	CASSASGYSSYNEQFF
TRBV28	many	TRBD2	TRBJ2-3	15	TGTGCCAGCAGTGTACTAGCGGAGGGGCCAGATACGCAGTATTTT	CASSVLAEGPDTQYF